This T cell receptor (beta chain) comes out of a study of blood T cells in healthy people across ages. A second PCR, run for roughly 7 to 12 cycles, used a sample-barcoded 5' primer plus a J-beta primer mix. Each CDR3 protein gets one entry after TCRdb re-called the 5' RACE reads with MiXCR. The sample lists hundreds of thousands of distinct CDR3 sequences; under 25% were seen once. The length of the CDR3 is 14 residues. V was cut by 7 bases and J by 8 bases, with 17 bases left in between. CDR1 is SNHLY, CDR2 FYNNEI, per germline. There are a few counts of this clonotype. The sequenced sample consisted of blood. The chain has TRBV2 and TRBJ1-4, with D possibly TRBD1 on 6 matching bases. The clonotype comes from a man aged 65 to 85 in good health. The CDR3 sequence is CASTPGVVGEKLFF. Written as DNA, the CDR3 is TGTGCCAGCACTCCAGGGGTTGTTGGCGAAAAACTGTTTTTT.